Listed below are T cell receptor beta chains from one sample, sequenced in a study of shared clonotypes between healthy human individuals. This table comes from immunoSEQ multiplex PCR, and its TCRdb copy is limited to in-frame clones, with some not included. The data show about 2 million clones, around 96% seen once. The material sequenced was naive CD8+ T cells sorted from blood. These TCRs come from a man aged 18 to 30 in good health. Both conserved end residues are part of each CDR3. The D gene is left open where the match is weak. For some rows the clone size is stated as once, few or many, or as a class when expanded; others skip it.

clone size	V gene	J gene	D gene	CDR3 protein	CDR3 DNA
few	TRBV2	TRBJ2-7	TRBD1	CASSEAWDSSYEQYF	TGTGCCAGCAGTGAAGCCTGGGACAGCTCCTACGAGCAGTACTTC
NA	TRBV11-1	TRBJ2-1	NA	CASSLAELGDNEQFF	TGTGCCAGCAGCTTGGCTGAGCTAGGGGACAATGAGCAGTTCTTC
NA	TRBV27	TRBJ2-7	TRBD2	CASSLGGGDYEQYF	TGTGCCAGCAGTCTTGGCGGGGGGGACTACGAGCAGTACTTC
NA	TRBV10-3	TRBJ1-3	NA	CAISEIGGTISGNTIYF	TGTGCCATCAGTGAGATAGGGGGGACGATCTCTGGAAACACCATATATTTT
NA	TRBV6-5	TRBJ2-7	TRBD1	CASRKLQGAYEQYF	TGTGCCAGCAGGAAGCTACAGGGGGCCTACGAGCAGTACTTC
NA	TRBV27	TRBJ1-1	NA	CASSLGPDTEAFF	TGTGCCAGCAGTTTAGGGCCCGACACTGAAGCTTTCTTT
NA	TRBV28	TRBJ2-3	TRBD2	CASSYHPQLAGADTQYF	TGTGCCAGCAGTTACCACCCCCAGCTAGCGGGGGCAGATACGCAGTATTTT
NA	TRBV2	TRBJ2-3	NA	CASMMSEIKSTDTQYF	TGTGCCAGCATGATGAGCGAGATTAAGAGTACAGATACGCAGTATTTT
NA	TRBV4-3	TRBJ2-2	NA	CASSQDWAGRTGELFF	TGCGCCAGCAGCCAAGATTGGGCGGGACGCACCGGGGAGCTGTTTTTT
NA	TRBV5-1	TRBJ2-2	TRBD1	CASSLPVFGTGRETGELFF	TGCGCCAGCAGCTTGCCGGTTTTCGGGACAGGTCGGGAGACCGGGGAGCTGTTTTTT
NA	TRBV2	TRBJ1-1	NA	CASSEDGFLTRTEAFF	TGTGCCAGCAGCGAGGACGGGTTTCTCACTCGCACTGAAGCTTTCTTT
NA	TRBV27	TRBJ2-5	TRBD1	CASSLNLQGSETQYF	TGTGCCAGCAGTTTAAATTTACAGGGGTCGGAGACCCAGTACTTC
NA	TRBV7-9	TRBJ2-1	NA	CASSLDSSSYNEQFF	TGTGCCAGCAGTCTTGACTCAAGCTCCTACAATGAGCAGTTCTTC
few	TRBV5-1	TRBJ1-3	NA	CASSLEGGSGNTIYF	TGCGCCAGCAGCCTGGAGGGGGGCTCTGGAAACACCATATATTTT
NA	TRBV27	TRBJ1-2	NA	CATRPLGNYGYTF	TGTGCCACCCGCCCCCTCGGGAACTATGGCTACACCTTC
NA	TRBV4-3	TRBJ2-7	NA	CASSQDHNRGGLGTYEQYF	TGCGCCAGCAGCCAAGATCACAACAGGGGGGGACTGGGAACCTACGAGCAGTACTTC
NA	TRBV9	TRBJ2-3	NA	CASSSGLAQYF	TGTGCCAGCAGCTCCGGACTCGCGCAGTATTTT
NA	TRBV4-1	TRBJ2-7	TRBD2	CASSQVGLAGLNEQYF	TGCGCCAGCAGCCAAGTAGGCCTAGCGGGACTGAACGAGCAGTACTTC
NA	TRBV10-3	TRBJ2-5	TRBD2	CAISPIRATGGETQYF	TGTGCCATCAGCCCAATAAGGGCAACGGGGGGAGAGACCCAGTACTTC
NA	TRBV19	TRBJ1-6	NA	CASSIVTFNSPLHF	TGTGCCAGTAGTATTGTTACATTCAATTCACCCCTCCACTTT
NA	TRBV6-5	TRBJ2-2	NA	CASSKSFGTGELFF	TGTGCCAGCAGTAAGAGCTTTGGGACCGGGGAGCTGTTTTTT
NA	TRBV13	TRBJ2-2	TRBD2	CASSPQGGGHTGELFF	TGTGCCAGCAGCCCCCAAGGCGGGGGGCACACCGGGGAGCTGTTTTTT
NA	TRBV5-1	TRBJ2-1	TRBD2	CASSFGTSGLSSYNEQFF	TGCGCCAGCAGCTTTGGGACTAGCGGACTGAGCTCCTACAATGAGCAGTTCTTC
NA	TRBV27	TRBJ1-2	TRBD1	CASRSTGARSGGETNYGYTF	TGTGCCAGCAGAAGTACAGGGGCGAGATCTGGTGGGGAAACAAACTATGGCTACACCTTC
many	TRBV13	TRBJ2-7	NA	CASSLEGGSSYEQYF	TGTGCCAGCAGCTTAGAAGGGGGGAGCTCCTACGAGCAGTACTTC
NA	TRBV19	TRBJ2-7	TRBD2	CASSYRREGYEQYF	TGTGCCAGTAGTTACCGGCGGGAGGGCTACGAGCAGTACTTC
NA	TRBV18	TRBJ2-7	TRBD2	CASSPLAGDRYEQYF	TGTGCCAGCTCACCACTAGCGGGAGATCGGTACGAGCAGTACTTC
NA	TRBV28	TRBJ2-5	NA	CASSPGAETQYF	TGTGCCAGCAGTCCTGGGGCGGAGACCCAGTACTTC
NA	TRBV4-1	TRBJ2-3	TRBD2	CASSQVPGLAGTLTDTQYF	TGCGCCAGCAGCCAAGTCCCGGGACTAGCGGGGACTCTCACAGATACGCAGTATTTT
NA	TRBV27	TRBJ1-2	NA	CASGYGEGDYGYTF	TGTGCCAGCGGGTACGGGGAGGGGGACTATGGCTACACCTTC
NA	TRBV6-1	TRBJ2-7	TRBD1	CASSGTGGPTGYEQYF	TGTGCCAGCAGTGGCACAGGGGGCCCTACAGGGTACGAGCAGTACTTC
NA	TRBV7-9	TRBJ2-7	NA	CASSLQDNYEQYF	TGTGCCAGCAGCCTGCAGGACAACTACGAGCAGTACTTC
NA	TRBV5-1	TRBJ2-7	NA	CASSLGSGDEQYF	TGCGCCAGCAGCTTGGGGTCGGGGGACGAGCAGTACTTC
NA	TRBV4-1	TRBJ1-2	TRBD1	CASSQGTGNSYGYTF	TGCGCCAGCAGCCAAGGGACAGGGAACAGCTATGGCTACACCTTC
NA	TRBV10-3	TRBJ2-7	TRBD1	CAISGQGTGTYEQYF	TGTGCCATCAGTGGCCAGGGGACAGGAACCTACGAGCAGTACTTC
NA	TRBV5-6	TRBJ1-5	NA	CASSLLADSNQPQHF	TGTGCCAGCAGCCTCCTAGCTGACAGCAATCAGCCCCAGCATTTT
NA	TRBV27	TRBJ2-5	TRBD1	CASSLGSDRALETQYF	TGTGCCAGCAGTTTGGGTTCGGACAGGGCCCTAGAGACCCAGTACTTC
NA	TRBV28	TRBJ2-1	NA	CASRLTGLADNEQFF	TGTGCCAGCAGGCTGACGGGACTGGCCGACAATGAGCAGTTCTTC
NA	TRBV10-1	TRBJ2-3	TRBD1	CASSTGQGADTQYF	TGCGCCAGCAGCACGGGACAGGGGGCAGATACGCAGTATTTT
NA	TRBV5-1	TRBJ2-7	NA	CASSSLYEQYF	TGCGCCAGCAGCTCGCTCTACGAGCAGTACTTC
NA	TRBV11-3	TRBJ2-2	NA	CASSQGTTGELFF	TGTGCCAGCAGCCAGGGTACCACCGGGGAGCTGTTTTTT
NA	TRBV4-1	TRBJ2-3	NA	CASSQESLTDTQYF	TGCGCCAGCAGCCAAGAAAGTCTCACAGATACGCAGTATTTT
once	TRBV14	TRBJ1-2	NA	CASSQETHNYGYTF	TGTGCCAGCAGCCAAGAGACTCATAACTATGGCTACACCTTC
NA	TRBV2	TRBJ1-5	TRBD1	CASGQVNQPQHF	TGTGCCAGCGGACAGGTGAATCAGCCCCAGCATTTT
once	TRBV28	TRBJ1-6	NA	CASRVLGPENSPLHF	TGTGCCAGCAGAGTTTTGGGGCCGGAGAATTCACCCCTCCACTTT
NA	TRBV9	TRBJ2-3	TRBD2	CASSGGLAGVFSTDTQYF	TGTGCCAGCAGCGGGGGACTAGCGGGAGTGTTTAGCACAGATACGCAGTATTTT
NA	TRBV5-1	TRBJ2-7	NA	CASSPLGEQSSYEQYF	TGCGCCAGCAGCCCCCTGGGGGAGCAATCCTCCTACGAGCAGTACTTC
NA	TRBV5-1	TRBJ1-5	NA	CASSLPPGQPQHF	TGCGCCAGCAGCTTGCCCCCTGGACAGCCCCAGCATTTT
NA	TRBV19	TRBJ2-4	NA	CASSISLPKTGPVGNIQYF	TGTGCCAGTAGTATTAGCCTGCCGAAGACAGGCCCAGTGGGAAACATTCAGTACTTC